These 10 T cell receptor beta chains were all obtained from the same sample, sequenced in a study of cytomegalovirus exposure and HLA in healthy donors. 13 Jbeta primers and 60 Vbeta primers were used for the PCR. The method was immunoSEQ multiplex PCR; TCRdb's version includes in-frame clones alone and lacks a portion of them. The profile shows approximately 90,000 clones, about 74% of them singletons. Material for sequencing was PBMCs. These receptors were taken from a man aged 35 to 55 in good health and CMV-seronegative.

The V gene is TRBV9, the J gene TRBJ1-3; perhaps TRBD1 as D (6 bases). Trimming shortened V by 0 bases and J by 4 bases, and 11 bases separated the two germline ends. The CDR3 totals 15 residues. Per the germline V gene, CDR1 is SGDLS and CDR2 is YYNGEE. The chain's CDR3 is CASSVVGGAGNTIYF. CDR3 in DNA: TGTGCCAGCAGCGTAGTTGGGGGCGCCGGAAACACCATATATTTT. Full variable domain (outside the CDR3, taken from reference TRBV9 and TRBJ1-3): DSGVTQTPKHLITATGQRVTLRCSPRSGDLSVYWYQQSLDQGLQFLIQYYNGEERAKGNILERFSAQQFPDLHSELNLSSLELGDSALYFCASSVVGGAGNTIYFGEGSWLTVV.

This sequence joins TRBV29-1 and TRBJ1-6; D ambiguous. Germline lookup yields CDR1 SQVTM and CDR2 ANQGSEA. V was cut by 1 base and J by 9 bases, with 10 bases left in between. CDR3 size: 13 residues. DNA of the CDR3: TGCAGCGTTGAAGTCAGAAGTGGTTCACCCCTCCACTTT. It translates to CSVEVRSGSPLHF. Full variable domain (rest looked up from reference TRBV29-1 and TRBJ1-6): SAVISQKPSRDICQRGTSLTIQCQVDSQVTMMFWYRQQPGQSLTLIATANQGSEATYESGFVIDKFPISRPNLTFSTLTVSNMSPEDSSIYLCSVEVRSGSPLHFGNGTRLTVT.

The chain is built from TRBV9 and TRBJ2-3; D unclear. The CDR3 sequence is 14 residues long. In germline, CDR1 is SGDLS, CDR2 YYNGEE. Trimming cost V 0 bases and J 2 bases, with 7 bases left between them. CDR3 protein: CASSVVMATDTQYF. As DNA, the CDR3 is TGTGCCAGCAGCGTAGTCATGGCCACAGATACGCAGTATTTT.

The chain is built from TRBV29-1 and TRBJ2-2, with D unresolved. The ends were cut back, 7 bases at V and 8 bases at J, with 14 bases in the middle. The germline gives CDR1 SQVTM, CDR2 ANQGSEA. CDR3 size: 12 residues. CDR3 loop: CSGGLPRGELFF. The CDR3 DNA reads TGCAGCGGTGGGTTACCTAGGGGGGAGCTGTTTTTT.

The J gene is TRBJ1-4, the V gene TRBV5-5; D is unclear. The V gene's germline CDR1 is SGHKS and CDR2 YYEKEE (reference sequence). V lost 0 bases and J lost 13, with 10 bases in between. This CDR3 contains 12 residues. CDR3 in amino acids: CASSLEHQILFF. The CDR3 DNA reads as TGTGCCAGCAGCTTGGAACACCAAATACTGTTTTTT. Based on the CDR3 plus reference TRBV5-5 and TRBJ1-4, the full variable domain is DAGVTQSPTHLIKTRGQQVTLRCSPISGHKSVSWYQQVLGQGPQFIFQYYEKEERGRGNFPDRFSARQFPNYSSELNVNALLLGDSALYLCASSLEHQILFFGSGTQLSVL.

The CDR3 region is CASSQGNRGQGAVNTEAFF. The DNA of the CDR3 is TGCGCCAGCAGCCAAGGTAACCGTGGACAGGGGGCCGTGAACACTGAAGCTTTCTTT. The rearrangement links TRBV4-3 to TRBJ1-1, with 11 bases aligning to TRBD1. This CDR3 region has 19 residues. V shed 1 base and J 0 bases; nucleotides not matched to a gene: 10. The germline V gene encodes CDR1 LGHNA and CDR2 YSLEER.

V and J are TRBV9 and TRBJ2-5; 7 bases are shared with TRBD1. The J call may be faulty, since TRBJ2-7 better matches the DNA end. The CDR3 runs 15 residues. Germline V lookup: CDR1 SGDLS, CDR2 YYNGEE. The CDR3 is CASSVTLGQSYEQYF. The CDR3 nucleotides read TGTGCCAGCAGCGTTACCCTGGGACAGTCCTACGAGCAGTACTTC.

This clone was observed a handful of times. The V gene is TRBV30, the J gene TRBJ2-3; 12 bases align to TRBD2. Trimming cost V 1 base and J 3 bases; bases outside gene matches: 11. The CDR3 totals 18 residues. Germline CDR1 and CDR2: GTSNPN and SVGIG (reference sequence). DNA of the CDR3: TGTGCCTGGAGTGCCCGGGACGGACTAGCGGGGAGGACAGATACGCAGTATTTT. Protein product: CAWSARDGLAGRTDTQYF.

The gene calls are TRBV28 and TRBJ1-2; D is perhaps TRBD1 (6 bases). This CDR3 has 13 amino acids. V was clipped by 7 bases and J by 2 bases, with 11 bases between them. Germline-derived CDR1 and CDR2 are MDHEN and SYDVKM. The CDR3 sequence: CASNPGQNYGYTF. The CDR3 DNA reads TGTGCCAGCAATCCCGGACAGAACTATGGCTACACCTTC.

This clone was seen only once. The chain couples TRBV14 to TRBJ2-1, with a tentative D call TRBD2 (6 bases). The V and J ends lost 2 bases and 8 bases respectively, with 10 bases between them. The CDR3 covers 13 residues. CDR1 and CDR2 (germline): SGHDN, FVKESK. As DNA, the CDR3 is TGTGCCAGCAGCCAACTACGGAGGGATGAGCAGTTCTTC. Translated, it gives CASSQLRRDEQFF. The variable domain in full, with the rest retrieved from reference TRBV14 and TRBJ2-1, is EAGVTQFPSHSVIEKGQTVTLRCDPISGHDNLYWYRRVMGKEIKFLLHFVKESKQDESGMPNNRFLAERTGGTYSTLKVQPAELEDSGVYFCASSQLRRDEQFFGPGTRLTVL.